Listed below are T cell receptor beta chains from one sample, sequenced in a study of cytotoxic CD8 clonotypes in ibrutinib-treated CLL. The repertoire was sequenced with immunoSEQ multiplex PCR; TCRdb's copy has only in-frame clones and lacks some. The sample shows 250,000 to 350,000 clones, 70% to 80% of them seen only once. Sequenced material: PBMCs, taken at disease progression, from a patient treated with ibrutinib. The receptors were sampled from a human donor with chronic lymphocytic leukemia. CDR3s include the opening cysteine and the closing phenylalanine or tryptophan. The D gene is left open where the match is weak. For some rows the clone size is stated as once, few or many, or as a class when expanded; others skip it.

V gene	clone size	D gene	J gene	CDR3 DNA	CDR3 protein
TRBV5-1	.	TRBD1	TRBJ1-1	TGCGCCAGCCGCCCCGGGACAGTGAACACTGAAGCTTTCTTT	CASRPGTVNTEAFF
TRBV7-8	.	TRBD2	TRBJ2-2	TGTGCCAGCAGCCCCCGCCGTAGCGGGGGGTCGCGAGGGGAGCTGTTTTTT	CASSPRRSGGSRGELFF
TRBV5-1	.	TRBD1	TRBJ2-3	TGCGCCAGCATCCACAGGGGGCGAAAGACAGATACGCAGTATTTT	CASIHRGRKTDTQYF
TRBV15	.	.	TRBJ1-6	TGTGCCACCAGCAGAGAGAGGTACAGGTCGAATTCACCCCTCCACTTT	CATSRERYRSNSPLHF
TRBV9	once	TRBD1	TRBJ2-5	TGTGCCAGCAGCGTCACACCGGACAGGGCCCTTGAGAAGACCCAGTACTTC	CASSVTPDRALEKTQYF
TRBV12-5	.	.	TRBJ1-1	TGTGCTAGTGGCATTACGGTGAACACTGAAGCTTTCTTT	CASGITVNTEAFF
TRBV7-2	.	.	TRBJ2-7	TGTGCCAGCAGCTTTGGGATTGGTGGGGAGCAGTACTTC	CASSFGIGGEQYF
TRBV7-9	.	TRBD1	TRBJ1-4	TGTGCCAGCAGCCCTGGGACAGGGGGCCAAGGCAGTGAAAAACTGTTTTTT	CASSPGTGGQGSEKLFF
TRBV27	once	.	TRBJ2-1	TGTGCCAGCAGTATCTCCTACAGCGTTAGGGGGGGTGAGCAGTTCTTC	CASSISYSVRGGEQFF
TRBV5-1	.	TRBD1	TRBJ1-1	TGCGCCAGCAGGTACCGGGACAGGGGAGACCCCACTGAAGCTTTCTTT	CASRYRDRGDPTEAFF
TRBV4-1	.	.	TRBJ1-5	TGCGCCAGCAGCCAAGTTTTACGGTCTTATAGCAATCAGCCCCAGCATTTT	CASSQVLRSYSNQPQHF
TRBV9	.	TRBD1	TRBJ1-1	TGTGCCAGCAGCGCCGGACAGGGGACGACTGAAGCTTTCTTT	CASSAGQGTTEAFF
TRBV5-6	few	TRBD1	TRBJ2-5	TGTGCCAGCAGCTCCGGACAGGGGTCCCAAGAGACCCAGTACTTC	CASSSGQGSQETQYF
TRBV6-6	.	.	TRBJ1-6	TGTGCCAGCAGCAGGCCAGGAGCCCCACCCCTCCACTTT	CASSRPGAPPLHF
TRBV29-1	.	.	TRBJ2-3	TGCAGCGTTGGTGTCTCAGCGACCACAGATACGCAGTATTTT	CSVGVSATTDTQYF
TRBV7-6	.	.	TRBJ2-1	TGTGCCAGCAGCCTAAACAGGGAAAGAGAGCAGTTCTTC	CASSLNREREQFF
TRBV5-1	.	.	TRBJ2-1	TGCGCCAGCAGCTTGGCGGTGGCCAACTCCTACAATGAGCAGTTCTTC	CASSLAVANSYNEQFF
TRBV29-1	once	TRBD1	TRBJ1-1	TGCAGCGTCGGTAGGGGGCTGTTCACTGAAGCTTTCTTT	CSVGRGLFTEAFF
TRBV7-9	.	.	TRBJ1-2	TGTGCCAGCAGCTTAGAAGGTCTGACAGGTTTCTATGGCTACACCTTC	CASSLEGLTGFYGYTF
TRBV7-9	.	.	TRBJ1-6	TGTGCCAGCAGCCCCGGTCGGGTAGGGGCGGATAATTCACCCCTCCACTTT	CASSPGRVGADNSPLHF
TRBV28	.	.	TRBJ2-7	TGTGCCAGCAGTTTCGGGAGACAGATCTACGAGCAGTACTTC	CASSFGRQIYEQYF
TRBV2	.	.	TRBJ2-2	TGTGCCAGCAGTTACAGGGACTCCGGGGAGCTGTTTTTT	CASSYRDSGELFF
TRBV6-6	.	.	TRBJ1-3	TGTGCCAGCAGTACCCCCTCTGGAAACACCATATATTTT	CASSTPSGNTIYF
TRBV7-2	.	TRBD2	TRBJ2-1	TGTGCCAGCAGCTCCCTAGCGGGGAAACGCAATGAGCAGTTCTTC	CASSSLAGKRNEQFF
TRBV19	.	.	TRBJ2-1	TGTGCCAGTCGGCCCGGACCGATATTCTCCTACAATGAGCAGTTCTTC	CASRPGPIFSYNEQFF
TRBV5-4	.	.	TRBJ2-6	TGTGCCAGCAGCTTTATTTTTTGGGACGGCGCATCCGTCCTGACTTTC	CASSFIFWDGASVLTF
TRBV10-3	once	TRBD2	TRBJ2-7	TGTGCCATCAGACCGACTAGCGGGGGGCGGGAGCAGTACTTC	CAIRPTSGGREQYF
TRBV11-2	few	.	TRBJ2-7	TGTGCCAGCAGCTTGGACCGGGACACTCACTACGAGCAGTACTTC	CASSLDRDTHYEQYF
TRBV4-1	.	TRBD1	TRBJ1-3	TGCGCCAGCAGCCAACGGACAGGCTCTGGAAACACCATATATTTT	CASSQRTGSGNTIYF
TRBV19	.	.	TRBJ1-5	TGTGCCAGTAGTATATCGGTTCTCGGCAATCAGCCCCAGCATTTT	CASSISVLGNQPQHF
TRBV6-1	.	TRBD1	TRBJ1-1	TGTGCCAGCAGTGAAGACAGGGGGACCACTGAAGCTTTCTTT	CASSEDRGTTEAFF
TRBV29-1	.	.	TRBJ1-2	TGCAGCGTTGAAGGACAGGACCTGTCGTATGGCTACACCTTC	CSVEGQDLSYGYTF
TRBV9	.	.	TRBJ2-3	TGTGCCAGCAGCGAGAGCGGGAGCACAGATACGCAGTATTTT	CASSESGSTDTQYF
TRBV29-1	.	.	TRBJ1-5	TGCAGCGTCACCCCAGATAGCAATCAGCCCCAGCATTTT	CSVTPDSNQPQHF
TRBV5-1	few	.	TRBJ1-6	TGCGCCAGCAGCTTGGCCCCGGGCTCAAGTCTCCACTTT	CASSLAPGSSLHF
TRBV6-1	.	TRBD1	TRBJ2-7	TGTGCCAGCAGGGGATGGCAGGGGGTCTACGAGCAGTACTTC	CASRGWQGVYEQYF
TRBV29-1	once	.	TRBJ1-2	TGCAGCGTGGGAGGAGGGGGACGGGGTGGCTACACCTTC	CSVGGGGRGGYTF
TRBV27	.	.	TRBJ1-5	TGTGCCAGCAGTTTATACGCACCGTGGGGGCCCCAGCATTTT	CASSLYAPWGPQHF
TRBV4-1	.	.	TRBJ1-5	TGCGCCAGCAGCCTAACAGACCGCGGCATGGGCAATCAGCCCCAGCATTTT	CASSLTDRGMGNQPQHF
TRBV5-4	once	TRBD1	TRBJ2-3	TGTGCCAGCAGCTCACGGACAGGTGGATTTCCTAGCACAGATACGCAGTATTTT	CASSSRTGGFPSTDTQYF
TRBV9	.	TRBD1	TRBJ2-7	TGTGCCAGCAGCGTCACCGGGACAGCCTACGAGCAGTACTTC	CASSVTGTAYEQYF
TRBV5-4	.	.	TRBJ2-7	TGTGCCAGCAGCTTGGGCGGGCGCTACGAGCAGTACTTC	CASSLGGRYEQYF
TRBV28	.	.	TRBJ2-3	TGTGCCAGCAGTCCTTTGGGGACAAGCACAGATACGCAGTATTTT	CASSPLGTSTDTQYF
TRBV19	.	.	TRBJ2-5	TGTGCCAGTAGTATCATGTCTGGGACGGAAACCCAAGAGACCCAGTACTTC	CASSIMSGTETQETQYF
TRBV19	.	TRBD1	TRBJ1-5	TGTGCCAGCAGTCGTGGGACAGGGAGGGTCAATCAGCCCCAGCATTTT	CASSRGTGRVNQPQHF
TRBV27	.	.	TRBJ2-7	TGTGCCAGCAGTTCCCACCAACGCGGGAACTCCTACGAGCAGTACTTC	CASSSHQRGNSYEQYF
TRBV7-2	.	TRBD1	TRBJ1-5	TGTGCCAGCAGCTTCGGGACAGGGAATCAGCCCCAGCATTTT	CASSFGTGNQPQHF
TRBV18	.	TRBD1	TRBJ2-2	TGTGCCAGTGGACAGGGAAGCACCGGGGAGCTGTTTTTT	CASGQGSTGELFF
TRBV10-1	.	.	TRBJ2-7	TGCGCCAGCAGTCTCCGGAACCGCCACGAGCAGTACTTC	CASSLRNRHEQYF
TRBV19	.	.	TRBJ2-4	TGTGCCAGTAGTAGAGCAGGAACTGTAGCCAAAAACATTCAGTACTTC	CASSRAGTVAKNIQYF
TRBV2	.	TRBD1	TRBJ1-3	TGTGCCAGCAGCCCGGACAGGGCATCGGGGAGAAACACCATATATTTT	CASSPDRASGRNTIYF
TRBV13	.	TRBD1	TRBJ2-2	TGTGCCAGCAGCCCCCGACAGGGCGGGGAGCTGTTTTTT	CASSPRQGGELFF
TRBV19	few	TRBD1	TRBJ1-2	TGTGCCAGTAGTCGGACAGGGGTTAACTATGGCTACACCTTC	CASSRTGVNYGYTF
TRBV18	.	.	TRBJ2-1	TGTGCCAGCTCAAAGTCCGACGCCGAAGCTCGCAATGAGCAGTTCTTC	CASSKSDAEARNEQFF
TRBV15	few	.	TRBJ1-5	TGTGCCACCGGGAGGGGGTTTAGCAATCAGCCCCAGCATTTT	CATGRGFSNQPQHF
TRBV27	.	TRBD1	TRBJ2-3	TGTGCCAGCAGGGGGAGACAGGGTTACACAGATACGCAGTATTTT	CASRGRQGYTDTQYF
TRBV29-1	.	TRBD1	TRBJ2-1	TGCAGCGTTGACGGACAGGCCTTCGCTAACAATGAGCAGTTCTTC	CSVDGQAFANNEQFF
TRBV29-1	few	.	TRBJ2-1	TGCAGCGCCCCCCATGGGCAGGGGCGCACCCTAAGGAATGAGCAGTTCTTC	CSAPHGQGRTLRNEQFF
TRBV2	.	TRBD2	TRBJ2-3	TGTGCCAGCAGTGAAAGGGGAGGGGCGAGCACAGATACGCAGTATTTT	CASSERGGASTDTQYF
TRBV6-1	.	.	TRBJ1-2	TGTGCCAGCAGTGGAATCCAGGGTTTAAGCTATGGCTACACCTTC	CASSGIQGLSYGYTF